This TCR beta chain came from a study of cytotoxic CD8 clonotypes in ibrutinib-treated CLL. Study as a whole: With a range of 6 to 36, the median treatment time before response samples were taken was 12 to 13 months.

Germline CDR1 and CDR2: MNHEY and SVGAGI. This CDR3 comprises 15 residues. With V trimmed by 6 bases and J by 1 base, 5 bases remained unmatched. The assay was immunoSEQ multiplex PCR, and TCRdb's table has in-frame clones only and misses some. The sample includes about 140,000 clones, around 93% seen only once; the top ten take approximately 11%. Sequenced here: PBMCs, sampled after 12 months of ibrutinib treatment. The receptor comes from a human donor with chronic lymphocytic leukemia. The chain carries TRBV6-5 and TRBJ2-7; 11 bases are shared with TRBD1. In nucleotides, the CDR3 is TGTGCCAGCAGACACGGGACAGGGGGGTCCTACGAGCAGTACTTC. It is translated as CASRHGTGGSYEQYF.